The clone carrying this TCR beta chain was counted at least ten times. Its antigen is not known. Method: immunoSEQ multiplex PCR; TCRdb's copy keeps in-frame clones and lacks some. The sample contains some 8,100 clones, none of them singletons. The length of the CDR3 is 18 residues. Germline V gene sequence: CDR1 LNHDA, CDR2 SQIVND (reference sequence). Germline trimming cut 3 bases from V and 2 bases from J; bases unmatched to any gene: 14. Cyclophosphamide on days +3 and +4 followed busulfan-fludarabine conditioning and a marrow graft. This entry is derived from a study of T cells after posttransplantation cyclophosphamide. Study-wide findings and caveats: TRB clonality was highly associated with recipient CMV seropositivity and reactivation. Donor-recipient repertoire similarity was low at 1-2 months, rising over year one.

The material sequenced was PBMCs, taken after allogeneic stem cell transplant with posttransplant cyclophosphamide. The receptor was derived from a female patient in her 50s who received an allogeneic stem cell transplant from a related donor, was CMV-positive, and had no GVHD. A subset of T cells may come from the graft donor. The V call is TRBV19, the J call TRBJ2-7, with 9 bases lining up with TRBD1. CDR3 DNA: TGTGCCAGTAGTATTCGGTCCCGGGGACAGGGAGTTCCCTACGAGCAGTACTTC. The encoded protein is CASSIRSRGQGVPYEQYF.